This TCR beta chain was captured by sequencing in a study of blood T cell repertoires in COVID-19. On the study more broadly: Sample material is recorded as cDNA or gDNA derived from T cells, B-cell-depleted T cells, or PBMCs.

V was shortened by 5 bases and J by 4 bases, with 11 bases between the two germline ends. This CDR3 has 13 residues. Per germline, CDR1 MNHEY and CDR2 SVGEGT. Repertoires were generated with immunoSEQ multiplex PCR, while TCRdb's copy carries only in-frame clones and drops some. Among approximately 300,000 clones, more than 75% were seen once, and the ten largest hold approximately 4%. The origin of this receptor is a woman aged 45 to 65 with active or convalescent COVID-19. Sequenced: peripheral blood. This chain links TRBV6-2 or TRBV6-3 with TRBJ1-1; D unclear. The CDR3 sequence: CASSPQSGTEAFF. The DNA for the CDR3 is TGTGCCAGCAGTCCCCAATCGGGCACTGAAGCTTTCTTT.